Sequencing of this T cell receptor (beta chain) was carried out in a study of tumor and adjacent non-tumor tissue in lung cancer. Overall study: The cohort had 12 to 13 adenocarcinoma, 2 squamous cell and 1 small cell patients. Aged about 30 to 76 years, patients included 10 men and about five women with stage I to III disease.

Study-level results: Top 100 clones took a larger repertoire share in normal lung.

A modified ARM-PCR protocol with three rounds of nested PCR amplified TCRbeta. TCRdb reanalysed the multiplex PCR reads using MiXCR and keeps one entry per CDR3 protein. This sample carries some 68,000 distinct CDR3 sequences, 75% to 85% of them seen once, and the ten largest clones take roughly 45%. The template was RNA from unsorted bulk tissue. The normal lung tissue was taken more than 3 cm from the tumor edge. The V gene's germline CDR1 is MNHNY and CDR2 SVGAGI (reference sequence). The CDR3 runs to 13 residues. The V and J ends lost 10 bases and 6 bases respectively, with 19 bases between them. Comment on this clonotype: What it binds is unknown.

Input material: distant non-tumor lung tissue. The chain employs TRBV6-6 and TRBJ2-7, with D unresolved. This sequence originates from a man aged 55 to 70 with non-small cell lung cancer. This CDR3 reads CATIESESTEQYF. The CDR3 nucleotides read TGTGCCACCATAGAGAGCGAGAGCACCGAGCAGTACTTC.